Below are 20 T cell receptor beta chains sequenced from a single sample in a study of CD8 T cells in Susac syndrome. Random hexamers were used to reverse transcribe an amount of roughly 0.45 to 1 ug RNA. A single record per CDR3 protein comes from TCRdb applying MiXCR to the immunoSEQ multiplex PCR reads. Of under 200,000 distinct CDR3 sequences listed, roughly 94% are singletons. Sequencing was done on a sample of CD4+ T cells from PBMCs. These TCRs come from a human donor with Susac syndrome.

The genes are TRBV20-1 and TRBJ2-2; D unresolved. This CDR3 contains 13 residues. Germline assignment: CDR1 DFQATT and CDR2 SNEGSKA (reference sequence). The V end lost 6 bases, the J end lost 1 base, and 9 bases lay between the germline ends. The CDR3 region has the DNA TGCAGTGCCGCACCCAGGAACACCGGGGAGCTGTTTTTT. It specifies CSAAPRNTGELFF.

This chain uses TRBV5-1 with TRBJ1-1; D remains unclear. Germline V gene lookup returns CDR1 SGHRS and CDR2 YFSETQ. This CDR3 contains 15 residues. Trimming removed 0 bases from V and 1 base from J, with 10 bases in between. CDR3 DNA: TGCGCCAGCAGCTTGGTCGTCGGGGAGAACACTGAAGCTTTCTTT. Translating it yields CASSLVVGENTEAFF.

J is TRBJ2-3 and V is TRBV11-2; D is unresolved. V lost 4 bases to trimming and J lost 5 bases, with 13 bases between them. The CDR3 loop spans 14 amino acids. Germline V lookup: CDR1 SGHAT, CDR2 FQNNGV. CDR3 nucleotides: TGTGCCAGCAGCTCAGACACTTGGCAAGATACGCAGTATTTT. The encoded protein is CASSSDTWQDTQYF.

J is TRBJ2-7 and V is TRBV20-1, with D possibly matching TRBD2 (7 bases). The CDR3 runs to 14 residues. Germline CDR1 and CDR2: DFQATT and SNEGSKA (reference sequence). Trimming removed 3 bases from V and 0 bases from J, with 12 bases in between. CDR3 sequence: CSARRGQISYEQYF. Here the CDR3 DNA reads TGCAGTGCTAGGCGGGGGCAGATCTCCTACGAGCAGTACTTC.

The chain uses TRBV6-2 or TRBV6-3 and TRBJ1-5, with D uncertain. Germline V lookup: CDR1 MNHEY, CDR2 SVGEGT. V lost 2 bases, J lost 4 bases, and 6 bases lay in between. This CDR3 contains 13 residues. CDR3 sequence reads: CASSYEENQPQHF. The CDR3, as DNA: TGTGCCAGCAGTTACGAAGAGAATCAGCCCCAGCATTTT.

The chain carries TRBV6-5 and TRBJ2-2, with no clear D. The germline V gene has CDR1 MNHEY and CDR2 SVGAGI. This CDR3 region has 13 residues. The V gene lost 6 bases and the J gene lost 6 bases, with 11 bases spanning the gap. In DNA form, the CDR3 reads TGTGCCAGCAGGCCCTTTGGGTCCGGGGAGCTGTTTTTT. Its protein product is CASRPFGSGELFF.

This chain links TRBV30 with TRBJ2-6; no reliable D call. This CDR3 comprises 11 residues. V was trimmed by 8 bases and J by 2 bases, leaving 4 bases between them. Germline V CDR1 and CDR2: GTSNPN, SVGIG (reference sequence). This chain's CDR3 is CAVTGANVLTF. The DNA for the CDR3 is TGTGCCGTAACTGGGGCCAACGTCCTGACTTTC. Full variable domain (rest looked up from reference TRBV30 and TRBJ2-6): SQTIHQWPATLVQPVGSPLSLECTVEGTSNPNLYWYRQAAGRGLQLLFYSVGIGQISSEVPQNLSASRPQDRQFILSSKKLLLSDSGFYLCAVTGANVLTFGAGSRLTVL.

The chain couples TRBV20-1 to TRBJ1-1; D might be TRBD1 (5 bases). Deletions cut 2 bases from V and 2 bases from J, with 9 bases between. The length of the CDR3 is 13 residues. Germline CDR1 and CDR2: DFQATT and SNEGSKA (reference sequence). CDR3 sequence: CSARLQENTEAFF. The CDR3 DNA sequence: TGCAGTGCTAGATTACAGGAAAACACTGAAGCTTTCTTT.

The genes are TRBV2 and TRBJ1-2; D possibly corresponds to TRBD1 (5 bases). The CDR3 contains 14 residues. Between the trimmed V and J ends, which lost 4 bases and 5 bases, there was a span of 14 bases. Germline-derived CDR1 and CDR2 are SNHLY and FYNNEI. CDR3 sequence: CASSVGREGYGYTF. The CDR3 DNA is TGTGCCAGCAGTGTGGGCAGGGAAGGGTATGGCTACACCTTC.

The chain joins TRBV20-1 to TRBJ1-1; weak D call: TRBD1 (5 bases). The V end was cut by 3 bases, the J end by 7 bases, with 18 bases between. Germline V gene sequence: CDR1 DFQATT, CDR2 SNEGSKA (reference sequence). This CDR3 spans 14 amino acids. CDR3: CSASGGVTNNEAFF. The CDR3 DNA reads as TGCAGTGCTAGCGGGGGTGTCACCAATAATGAAGCTTTCTTT.

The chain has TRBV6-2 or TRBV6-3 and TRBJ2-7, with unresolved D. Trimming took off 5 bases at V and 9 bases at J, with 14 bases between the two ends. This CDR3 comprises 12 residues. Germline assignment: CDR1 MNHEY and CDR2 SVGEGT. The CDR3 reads CASSRDPAPQYF. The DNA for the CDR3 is TGTGCCAGCAGTAGAGACCCGGCCCCGCAGTACTTC.

CDR3 bases: TGTGCCAGCAGTGAACCAGGGACCGGCTTGAGGCCCCAGCATTTT. Translating gives CASSEPGTGLRPQHF. This rearrangement joins TRBV25-1 to TRBJ1-5, with a weak D call TRBD1 (5 bases). This CDR3 contains 15 residues. Trimming left V 2 bases short and J 9 bases short, with 17 bases between. Germline loops: CDR1 MGHDK, CDR2 SYGVNS. The whole variable domain, remainder taken from reference TRBV25-1 and TRBJ1-5, is EADIYQTPRYLVIGTGKKITLECSQTMGHDKMYWYQQDPGMELHLIHYSYGVNSTEKGDLSSESTVSRIRTEHFPLTLESARPSHTSQYLCASSEPGTGLRPQHFGDGTRLSIL.

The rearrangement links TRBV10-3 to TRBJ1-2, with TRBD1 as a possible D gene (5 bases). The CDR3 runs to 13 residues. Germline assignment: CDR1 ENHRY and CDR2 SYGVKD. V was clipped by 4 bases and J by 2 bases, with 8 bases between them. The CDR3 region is CAISGDQNYGYTF. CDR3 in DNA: TGTGCCATCAGTGGGGACCAGAACTATGGCTACACCTTC.

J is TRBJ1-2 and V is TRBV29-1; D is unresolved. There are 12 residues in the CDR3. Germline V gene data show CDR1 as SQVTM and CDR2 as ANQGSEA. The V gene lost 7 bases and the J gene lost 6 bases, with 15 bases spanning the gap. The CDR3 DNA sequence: TGCAGCGCACGGGTTCGAAGCGATGGCTACACCTTC. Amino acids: CSARVRSDGYTF.

The CDR3 region has the DNA TGTGCCAGCAGCTTAGCCATTTTAGGAGGGACCCAGTACTTC. Its protein product is CASSLAILGGTQYF. This chain uses TRBV7-9 with TRBJ2-5; tentatively, D is TRBD2 (5 bases). The germline V and J ends were trimmed by 0 bases and 7 bases, with 12 bases remaining between them. The CDR3 has 14 residues. In germline, CDR1 is SEHNR, CDR2 FQNEAQ (reference sequence). Complete variable domain (other parts from reference TRBV7-9 and TRBJ2-5): DTGVSQNPRHKITKRGQNVTFRCDPISEHNRLYWYRQTLGQGPEFLTYFQNEAQLEKSRLLSDRFSAERPKGSFSTLEIQRTEQGDSAMYLCASSLAILGGTQYFGPGTRLLVL.

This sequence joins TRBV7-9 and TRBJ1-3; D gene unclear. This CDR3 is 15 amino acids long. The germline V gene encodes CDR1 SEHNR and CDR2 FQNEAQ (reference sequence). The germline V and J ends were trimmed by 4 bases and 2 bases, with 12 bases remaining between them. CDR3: CASSSKGGPGNTIYF. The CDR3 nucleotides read TGTGCCAGCAGCTCCAAGGGTGGACCTGGAAACACCATATATTTT.

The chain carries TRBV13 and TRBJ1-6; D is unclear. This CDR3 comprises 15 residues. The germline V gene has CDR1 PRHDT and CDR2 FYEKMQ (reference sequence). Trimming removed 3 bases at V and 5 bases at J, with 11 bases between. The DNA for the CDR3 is TGTGCCAGCAGCTTGGGAGAAGGAAATAATTCACCCCTCCACTTT. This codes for CASSLGEGNNSPLHF.

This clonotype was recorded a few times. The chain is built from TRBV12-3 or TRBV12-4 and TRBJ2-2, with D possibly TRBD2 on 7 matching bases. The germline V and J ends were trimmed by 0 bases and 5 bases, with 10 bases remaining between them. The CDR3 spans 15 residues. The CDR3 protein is CASSLAGGRTGELFF. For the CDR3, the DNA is TGTGCCAGCAGTTTAGCGGGGGGGCGGACCGGGGAGCTGTTTTTT.

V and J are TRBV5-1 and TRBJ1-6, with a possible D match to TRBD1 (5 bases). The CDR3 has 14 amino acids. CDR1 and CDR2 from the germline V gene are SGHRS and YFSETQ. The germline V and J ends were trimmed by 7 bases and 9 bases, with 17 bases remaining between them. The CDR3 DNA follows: TGCGCCAGCGGACAATTTGGGTCCGGTTCACCCCTCCACTTT. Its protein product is CASGQFGSGSPLHF.

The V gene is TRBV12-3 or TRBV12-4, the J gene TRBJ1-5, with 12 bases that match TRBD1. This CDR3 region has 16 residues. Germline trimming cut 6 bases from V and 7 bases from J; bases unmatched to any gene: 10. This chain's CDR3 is CASRGRGQGAGQPQHF. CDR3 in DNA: TGTGCCAGCAGGGGAAGGGGACAGGGGGCAGGGCAGCCCCAGCATTTT.